The rows below give T cell receptor beta chains drawn from one sample of a study of shared clonotypes between healthy human individuals. Using immunoSEQ multiplex PCR, the repertoire was profiled, and TCRdb retains in-frame clones only, with some absent. This table holds under 700,000 clones, approximately 95% found once. Sequencing used naive CD8+ T cells sorted from blood. Every receptor here comes from a woman in her 30s in good health. Each CDR3 is given with its conserved first and last residue. The order of the fields is D gene, clone size, V gene, J gene, CDR3 DNA, CDR3 protein. The D gene is left open where the match is weak. The size entry is marked missing in some rows and otherwise reads once, few, many or a size class.

>NA|NA|TRBV4-1|TRBJ2-3
TGCGCCAGCAGCCAACACAACACAGATACGCAGTATTTT
CASSQHNTDTQYF
>NA|NA|TRBV2|TRBJ1-2
TGTGCCAGCAACACCTACCCGGGAGGAGGGTTGGCTAACTATGGCTACACCTTC
CASNTYPGGGLANYGYTF
>NA|NA|TRBV30|TRBJ2-7
TGTGCCTGGAGTGTATCTAACAGGGATTACGAGCAGTACTTC
CAWSVSNRDYEQYF
>TRBD1|NA|TRBV19|TRBJ2-1
TGTGCCAGTAGTAGGGACAGGGAAGGATACAATGAGCAGTTCTTC
CASSRDREGYNEQFF
>TRBD2|NA|TRBV27|TRBJ2-7
TGTGCCAGCACCAGCGGGAGTAACGAGCAGTACTTC
CASTSGSNEQYF
>NA|NA|TRBV5-1|TRBJ1-2
TGCGCCAGCAGCTTTTCCAGCTATGGCTACACCTTC
CASSFSSYGYTF
>TRBD1|NA|TRBV28|TRBJ1-1
TGTGCCAGCGGGACAGGGGGCGGCTTTCGGAACACTGAAGCTTTCTTT
CASGTGGGFRNTEAFF
>TRBD2|NA|TRBV7-2|TRBJ2-2
TGTGCCAGCAGCACCGGGACTAGCACCGGGGAGCTGTTTTTT
CASSTGTSTGELFF
>TRBD1|NA|TRBV2|TRBJ2-7
TGTGCCCACGATGGGACAGGGGGCACCTACGAGCAGTACTTC
CAHDGTGGTYEQYF
>NA|NA|TRBV11-2|TRBJ2-7
TGTGCCAGCAGCTTAGGAGGGGGGCGTTACGAGCAGTACTTC
CASSLGGGRYEQYF
>TRBD2|NA|TRBV28|TRBJ2-7
TGTGCCAGCAGTTTAAGCGGGAGAGTCTACGAGCAGTACTTC
CASSLSGRVYEQYF
>NA|NA|TRBV21-1|TRBJ2-3
TGTGCCAGCAGCAGTGGTAGCGGGAGGTTGGTTAGCACAGATACGCAGTATTTT
CASSSGSGRLVSTDTQYF
>NA|NA|TRBV29-1|TRBJ2-7
TGCAGCGTTGAGTGGGGGGCCTACGAGCAGTACTTC
CSVEWGAYEQYF
>NA|NA|TRBV5-6|TRBJ2-1
TGTGCCAGCAGCTCAAACCTAGCGTACTATGAGCAGTTCTTC
CASSSNLAYYEQFF
>TRBD1|NA|TRBV7-9|TRBJ2-7
TGTGCCAGCAGCTCCGGAACGGGACAGAGGGGACAATACGAGCAGTACTTC
CASSSGTGQRGQYEQYF
>NA|once|TRBV27|TRBJ1-2
TGTGCCAGCAGGACCGGGTTCTATGGCTACACCTTC
CASRTGFYGYTF
>NA|few|TRBV7-8|TRBJ1-1
TGTGCCAGCAGCGATCCAGGGTACACTGAAGCTTTCTTT
CASSDPGYTEAFF
>TRBD1|NA|TRBV2|TRBJ2-7
TGTGCCGGGTCGGGACAGGGTATCCACGAGCAGTACTTC
CAGSGQGIHEQYF
>NA|NA|TRBV6-5|TRBJ2-7
TGTGCCAGCAGTTCCAGTACAGGGCCCGACGAGCAGTACTTC
CASSSSTGPDEQYF
>TRBD2|once|TRBV27|TRBJ2-3
TGTGCCAGCAGTGAAATTGGCGGGAGGGCCGTGACAGATACGCAGTATTTT
CASSEIGGRAVTDTQYF
>NA|NA|TRBV28|TRBJ2-7
TGTGCCAGCAGTATTTACGCCTCCTACGAGCAGTACTTC
CASSIYASYEQYF
>NA|NA|TRBV30|TRBJ2-3
TGTGCCTGGAGTGATTTCCCATCAGGGTTGGATACGCAGTATTTT
CAWSDFPSGLDTQYF
>NA|NA|TRBV14|TRBJ1-1
TGTGCCAGCCATATTTTAGGGGTTACTGAAGCTTTCTTT
CASHILGVTEAFF
>NA|NA|TRBV28|TRBJ2-7
TGTGCCAGCAGTTTATCAGACAGTTACGAGCAGTACTTC
CASSLSDSYEQYF
>NA|NA|TRBV6-6|TRBJ2-2
TGTGCCAGCAGTTTCCCCTCACGGGCGAACACCGGGGAGCTGTTTTTT
CASSFPSRANTGELFF
>NA|NA|TRBV5-4|TRBJ2-1
TGTGCCAGCAGCCCCCGCGTGGGTGTTGCGGACAATGAGCAGTTCTTC
CASSPRVGVADNEQFF
>TRBD1|NA|TRBV11-2|TRBJ1-1
TGTGCCAGCAGCTTTTCCCAGGGGGCCACTGAAGCTTTCTTT
CASSFSQGATEAFF
>TRBD2|NA|TRBV11-2|TRBJ2-1
TGTGCCAGCAGCCCCAGAGCGGGATCCTACAATGAGCAGTTCTTC
CASSPRAGSYNEQFF
>TRBD1|NA|TRBV27|TRBJ2-7
TGTGCCAGCAGTTCTGGGACAGTCTACGAGCAGTACTTC
CASSSGTVYEQYF
>NA|NA|TRBV19|TRBJ1-5
TGTGCCAGTAGTATCTGGGTTAGCAATCAGCCCCAGCATTTT
CASSIWVSNQPQHF
>NA|NA|TRBV6-5|TRBJ2-1
TGTGCCAGCAGCCTCTCGGCACCCATGATCTTC
CASSLSAPMIF
>NA|NA|TRBV7-9|TRBJ2-1
TGTGCCAGCAGCCCTACGTCCGGGACTGTCAATGAGCAGTTCTTC
CASSPTSGTVNEQFF
>TRBD1|NA|TRBV13|TRBJ2-7
TGTGCCAGCGCGACCGGGACAGAATGGAACGAGCAGTACTTC
CASATGTEWNEQYF
>TRBD2|NA|TRBV7-8|TRBJ2-2
TGTGCCAGCAGCACCAAACTAGCGGGAGGGCTTGGGGACACCGGGGAGCTGTTTTTT
CASSTKLAGGLGDTGELFF
>NA|NA|TRBV28|TRBJ2-7
TGTGCCAGCAGCCCGGGACGCTCCTACGAGCAGTACTTC
CASSPGRSYEQYF
>TRBD2|NA|TRBV10-1|TRBJ2-3
TGCGCCAGCAGTAACCTAGCGGGAGTTTCAGATACGCAGTATTTT
CASSNLAGVSDTQYF
>TRBD2|NA|TRBV11-2|TRBJ2-1
TGTGCCAGCAGCTTAGCACTAGCGGGATTCTACAATGAGCAGTTCTTC
CASSLALAGFYNEQFF
>NA|NA|TRBV6-5|TRBJ1-2
TGTGCCAGCAGTTACTCGAACCTTAATGGCTACACCTTC
CASSYSNLNGYTF
>NA|NA|TRBV28|TRBJ2-1
TGTGCCAGCAGTTTACTGGTGAAGCATCATAGTGATGAGCAGTTCTTC
CASSLLVKHHSDEQFF
>TRBD2|NA|TRBV5-6|TRBJ2-7
TGTGCCAGCAGCCGGGTAATGGCGGGAGGCTACGAGCAGTACTTC
CASSRVMAGGYEQYF
>NA|NA|TRBV9|TRBJ1-1
TGTGCCAGCTCATGGGAGTCGGAAACTGAAGCTTTCTTT
CASSWESETEAFF
>TRBD1|NA|TRBV6-5|TRBJ1-2
TGTGCCAGCAGTTACCGAGGGGGCGCGAATGGCTACACCTTC
CASSYRGGANGYTF
>TRBD2|NA|TRBV7-9|TRBJ2-1
TGTGCCATTCCGAGGGTAGCGGGGGGGAATGAGCAGTTCTTC
CAIPRVAGGNEQFF
>NA|NA|TRBV5-6|TRBJ2-7
TGTGCCAGCAGCTTGGGGGGCAGGGGTACCTACGAGCAGTACTTC
CASSLGGRGTYEQYF